These 13 T cell receptor beta chains were sequenced from one sample in a study of regulatory dendritic cells for organ transplantation. Generated by immunoSEQ multiplex PCR, the TCRdb table keeps only in-frame clones and is missing some. This repertoire shows almost 30,000 clones, over 60% found once; its top ten account for approximately 2.2%. The sequenced sample consisted of memory CD4+ T cells from blood. This sample's subset: CD45RO+ memory T cells. The receptors were sampled from a human donor in good health.

In DNA form, the CDR3 reads TGTGCCAGCAGTCCCGGGCCGCGCGGTTTACAGCCCCAGCATTTT. This encodes CASSPGPRGLQPQHF. The gene calls are TRBV21-1 and TRBJ1-5. TRBV21-1 is annotated as a pseudogene. The CDR3 sequence is 15 residues long.

This chain joins TRBV19 and TRBJ1-1, with no clear D. Germline V CDR1 and CDR2: LNHDA, SQIVND (reference sequence). With 6 bases removed from V and 1 base from J, the gap between germline ends came to 9 bases. This CDR3 is 13 amino acids long. The CDR3 DNA reads as TGTGCCAGTAGCCCGTGGGGGAACACTGAAGCTTTCTTT. Translating gives CASSPWGNTEAFF.

The chain is built from TRBV2 and TRBJ2-3, with D possibly being TRBD2 (5 bases). Between the trimmed V and J ends, which lost 9 bases and 5 bases, there was a span of 21 bases. Germline V gene data show CDR1 as SNHLY and CDR2 as FYNNEI. This CDR3 has 15 amino acids. CDR3 nucleotides: TGTGCCAGTTTGAGAACAGCTCCGGGGAAAGATACGCAGTATTTT. Its protein product is CASLRTAPGKDTQYF.

This clone is medium-sized within its sample. A junction boundary mismatches the germline segment, possibly from a read error. The sample holds other DNA sequences that translate to the same CDR3. This chain connects TRBV11-2 to TRBJ2-7; a weak D match, TRBD1 (5 bases). The CDR3 sequence is 12 residues long. Germline V lookup: CDR1 SGHAT, CDR2 FQNNGV. CDR3 coding DNA: TGTGCCAGCAGCCTAGACAGATACGAGCAGTACTTC. Protein product: CASSLDRYEQYF.

V is TRBV5-4 and J is TRBJ2-2, with D possibly matching TRBD1 (6 bases). Trimming took off 5 bases at V and 4 bases at J, with 15 bases between the two ends. The CDR3 runs 15 residues. Germline CDR1 reads SGHNT; CDR2 reads YYREEE (reference sequence). For the CDR3, the DNA is TGTGCCAGCAGTCTCGACAGGACGGGCACCGGGGAGCTGTTTTTT. Translating it yields CASSLDRTGTGELFF.

This clone was recorded once. The chain employs TRBV2 and TRBJ2-5, with TRBD1 matching 10 bases. V gave up 6 bases and J gave up 1 base; unmatched junction bases: 5. Germline loops: CDR1 SNHLY, CDR2 FYNNEI. The CDR3 loop spans 15 amino acids. CDR3 nucleotides: TGTGCCAGCAGGTCTGGGACAGGGGCCCAAGAGACCCAGTACTTC. Amino acid sequence: CASRSGTGAQETQYF.

This clone was counted a single time. Here the CDR3 DNA reads TGTGCCAGCAGCCGAGGGACAGGGGGGCAAGAGACCCAGTACTTC. Translation gives CASSRGTGGQETQYF. V and J are TRBV7-9 and TRBJ2-5; 11 bases are a match to TRBD1. Germline lookup yields CDR1 SEHNR and CDR2 FQNEAQ (reference sequence). This CDR3 comprises 15 residues. V trimming: 5 bases; J trimming: 2 bases; junction bases outside the gene matches: 4.

The chain employs TRBV19 and TRBJ2-3, with 7 bases fitting TRBD1. Trimming at V came to 5 bases and at J to 2 bases, leaving 22 bases not matched to a gene. The CDR3 contains 20 residues. Germline assignment: CDR1 LNHDA and CDR2 SQIVND (reference sequence). The CDR3 loop is CASSPPRGRGYLSDTDTQYF. CDR3 DNA: TGTGCCAGTAGTCCCCCCAGGGGCAGGGGGTACCTCTCCGACACAGATACGCAGTATTTT.

This rearrangement joins TRBV18 to TRBJ1-4; D is undetermined. The CDR3 sequence is 19 residues long. Trimming pared 3 bases from V and 8 bases from J, leaving 28 bases between. Germline values: CDR1 KGHSH, CDR2 LQKENI. CDR3 in DNA: TGTGCCAGCTCACCGAATTGGCAGGCGCGCCTTCGAACCAGGGAAAAACTGTTTTTT. Its translation is CASSPNWQARLRTREKLFF.

The chain links TRBV6-1 to TRBJ2-2; 9 bases match TRBD1. The J segment lost 4 bases and the V segment lost 6 bases, leaving 6 bases of the junction unmatched. The CDR3 extends over 15 amino acids. CDR1 and CDR2 from the germline V gene are MNHNS and SASEGT. In DNA, the CDR3 is TGTGCCAGCAGATTAGACAGGGGGTCCACCGGGGAGCTGTTTTTT. Its translation is CASRLDRGSTGELFF.

The chain joins TRBV20-1 to TRBJ2-7; D remains ambiguous. The CDR3 loop spans 11 amino acids. The ends were cut back, 3 bases at V and 4 bases at J, with 7 bases in the middle. Germline loops: CDR1 DFQATT, CDR2 SNEGSKA (reference sequence). The CDR3, as DNA: TGCAGTGCTAGGGAACAGTACGAGCAGTACTTC. Residues: CSAREQYEQYF.

This chain links TRBV6-5 with TRBJ2-7; possible D gene TRBD1, 5 bases. This CDR3 region has 15 residues. V was trimmed by 7 bases and J by 1 base, leaving 17 bases between them. Germline V gene lookup returns CDR1 MNHEY and CDR2 SVGAGI. The CDR3 reads CASIRGISGSYEQYF. For the CDR3, the DNA is TGTGCCAGCATAAGGGGAATTTCAGGTTCCTACGAGCAGTACTTC.

This chain uses TRBV20-1 with TRBJ2-7; D may be TRBD2 (6 bases). CDR3 size: 11 residues. The germline V and J ends were trimmed by 6 bases and 3 bases, with 9 bases remaining between them. Looked up from germline, CDR1 is DFQATT and CDR2 is SNEGSKA (reference sequence). DNA for the CDR3: TGCAGTGCCCCGCGGGACTACGAGCAGTACTTC. Its translation is CSAPRDYEQYF.